These T cell receptor beta chains were read from a single sample in a study of shared clonotypes between healthy human individuals. The table came from immunoSEQ multiplex PCR; TCRdb's copy has only in-frame clones and leaves some out. Of 630,000 or so clones listed, 98% were seen once; the top ten hold less than 0.35%. The source material was naive CD8+ T cells sorted from blood. These TCRs come from a man aged 25-45 years in good health. Both conserved end residues are trimmed from each CDR3.

v_gene: TRBV7-9
CDR3aa: ASSAINGMSGGSETQY

v_gene: TRBV4-1
CDR3aa: ASSQPDREYTDTQY

v_gene: TRBV7-8
CDR3aa: ASSPDSFSYGYT

v_gene: TRBV15
CDR3aa: ATSRGTARTYEQY

v_gene: TRBV25-1
CDR3aa: ASTLVGVPDRGETQY

v_gene: TRBV5-8
CDR3aa: ASSRAQGRGDTQY

v_gene: TRBV15
CDR3aa: ATSSAEGRYNEQF

v_gene: TRBV6-1
CDR3aa: ATKPDGGMKTQY

v_gene: TRBV29-1
CDR3aa: SVLSGMGNEQF

v_gene: TRBV4-3
CDR3aa: ASSLGHGQTISYEQY

v_gene: TRBV5-4
CDR3aa: ASSLGDLAYEQY

v_gene: TRBV29-1
CDR3aa: SVELAREQY

v_gene: TRBV6-1
CDR3aa: ASTGRDLTGNTIY

v_gene: TRBV4-1
CDR3aa: ASSRMTGDGTEAF

v_gene: TRBV4-2
CDR3aa: ASSQEGYGKLF

v_gene: TRBV2
CDR3aa: ASSPRDSKESQY

v_gene: TRBV5-5
CDR3aa: ASSLGAGLADYEQY

v_gene: TRBV29-1
CDR3aa: SIRGTEAF

v_gene: TRBV27
CDR3aa: ASSFYRSKGYT

v_gene: TRBV29-1
CDR3aa: SVGLAATYEQY

v_gene: TRBV5-1
CDR3aa: ASSLVSGPTEAF

v_gene: TRBV9
CDR3aa: ASSVGTGQGGLYTEAF

v_gene: TRBV2
CDR3aa: ASSEGTANYGYT

v_gene: TRBV6-1
CDR3aa: ASSGGTVYEQY

v_gene: TRBV9
CDR3aa: ASSAYSSGSSGELF

v_gene: TRBV7-6
CDR3aa: ASSLVTGDDEQY

v_gene: TRBV13
CDR3aa: ASSLKGQGHYEQY

v_gene: TRBV2
CDR3aa: ASSEVLAGTAYEQY

v_gene: TRBV7-9
CDR3aa: ASSQNMDTQY

v_gene: TRBV29-1
CDR3aa: SVEGTSGRAPPDTQY

v_gene: TRBV6-5
CDR3aa: ASSYSTVYQETQY

v_gene: TRBV5-5
CDR3aa: ASSLGGFSNQPQH

v_gene: TRBV27
CDR3aa: ASSPHRNPNYGYT

v_gene: TRBV20-1
CDR3aa: SARDRGGYT

v_gene: TRBV5-8
CDR3aa: ASSLSSGISYEQY

v_gene: TRBV27
CDR3aa: ASSLVATNEKLF

v_gene: TRBV7-9
CDR3aa: ASSSDRYAYEQY

v_gene: TRBV6-6
CDR3aa: ASSRGVEQY

v_gene: TRBV10-1
CDR3aa: ASSESRKIGYT

v_gene: TRBV9
CDR3aa: ASSVPGQGGITGELF

v_gene: TRBV5-5
CDR3aa: ASSFTDVGSYEQY

v_gene: TRBV10-2
CDR3aa: ASSESRRNSYNEQF

v_gene: TRBV25-1
CDR3aa: ASSLIYRGQETQY

v_gene: TRBV7-9
CDR3aa: ASSLGGSQETQY

v_gene: TRBV9
CDR3aa: ASSGAGTGNEQY

v_gene: TRBV19
CDR3aa: ASSIDVDYEQY